The source of this T cell receptor beta chain is a study of blood T cell repertoires in COVID-19. Study-level information: Sample material is recorded as cDNA or gDNA derived from T cells, B-cell-depleted T cells, or PBMCs.

The germline CDR1 and CDR2 sequences are MNHEY and SVGAGI. Trimming at V came to 6 bases and at J to 5 bases, leaving 6 bases not matched to a gene. The CDR3 has 14 residues. Methods used by the authors: Quantification of nucleated cells was approximated via reference gene primer amplification. TCRdb's table, derived via immunoSEQ multiplex PCR, lists solely in-frame clones and lacks some. V and J calls and clone size are copied from that table; D and trimming were computed from the DNA. The sample lists hundreds of thousands of clones, 87% occurring once. The chain couples TRBV6-5 to TRBJ2-7; 11 nucleotides line up with TRBD1. The TCR was taken from a woman younger than 35 who had recovered from COVID-19. Sequencing was performed on peripheral blood. Here the CDR3 reads CASSPGQGVDEQYF. In DNA form, the CDR3 reads TGTGCCAGCAGCCCGGGACAGGGGGTGGACGAGCAGTACTTC.